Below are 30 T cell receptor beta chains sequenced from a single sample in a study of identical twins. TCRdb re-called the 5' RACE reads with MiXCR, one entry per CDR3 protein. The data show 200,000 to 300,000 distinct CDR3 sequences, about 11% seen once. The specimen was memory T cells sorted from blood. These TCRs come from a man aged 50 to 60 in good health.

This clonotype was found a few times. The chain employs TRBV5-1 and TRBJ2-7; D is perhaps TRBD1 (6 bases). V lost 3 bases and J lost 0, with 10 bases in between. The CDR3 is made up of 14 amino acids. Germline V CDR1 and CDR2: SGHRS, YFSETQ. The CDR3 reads CASSSQGPSYEQYF. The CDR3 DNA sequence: TGCGCCAGCAGCTCGCAGGGGCCCTCCTACGAGCAGTACTTC.

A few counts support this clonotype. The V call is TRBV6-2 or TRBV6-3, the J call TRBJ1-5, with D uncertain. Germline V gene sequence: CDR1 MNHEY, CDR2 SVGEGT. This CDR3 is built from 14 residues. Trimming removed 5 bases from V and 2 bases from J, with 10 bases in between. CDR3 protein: CASSPGLGNQPQHF. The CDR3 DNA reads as TGTGCCAGCAGTCCCGGGTTGGGCAATCAGCCCCAGCATTTT.

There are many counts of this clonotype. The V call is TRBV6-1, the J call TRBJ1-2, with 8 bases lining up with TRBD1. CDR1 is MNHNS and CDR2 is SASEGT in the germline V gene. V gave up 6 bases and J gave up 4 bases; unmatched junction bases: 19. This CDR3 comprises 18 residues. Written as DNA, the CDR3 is TGTGCCAGCAGCCCCACGGTGCTGGGGACAGGCTACTTCTATGGCTACACCTTC. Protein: CASSPTVLGTGYFYGYTF.

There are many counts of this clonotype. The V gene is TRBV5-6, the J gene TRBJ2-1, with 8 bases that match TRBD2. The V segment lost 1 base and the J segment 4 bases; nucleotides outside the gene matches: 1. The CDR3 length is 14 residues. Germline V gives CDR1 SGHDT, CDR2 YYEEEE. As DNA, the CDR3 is TGTGCCAGCAGCTTGACTAGCGGATACAATGAGCAGTTCTTC. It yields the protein CASSLTSGYNEQFF.

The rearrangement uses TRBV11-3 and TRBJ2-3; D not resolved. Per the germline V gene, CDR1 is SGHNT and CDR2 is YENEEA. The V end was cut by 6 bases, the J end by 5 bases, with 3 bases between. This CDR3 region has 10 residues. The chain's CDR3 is CASSGDTQYF. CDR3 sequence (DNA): TGTGCCAGCAGTGGAGATACGCAGTATTTT.

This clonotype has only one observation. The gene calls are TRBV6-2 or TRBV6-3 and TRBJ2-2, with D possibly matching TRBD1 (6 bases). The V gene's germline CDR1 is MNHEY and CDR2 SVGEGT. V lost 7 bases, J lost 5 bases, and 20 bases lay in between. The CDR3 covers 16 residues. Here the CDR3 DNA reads TGTGCCAGCACGCTGTATCTGGGGGCGCAAACCGGGGAGCTGTTTTTT. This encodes CASTLYLGAQTGELFF.

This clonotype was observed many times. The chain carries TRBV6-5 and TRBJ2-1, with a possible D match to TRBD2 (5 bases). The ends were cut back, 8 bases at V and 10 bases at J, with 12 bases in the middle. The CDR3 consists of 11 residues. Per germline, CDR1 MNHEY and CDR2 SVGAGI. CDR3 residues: CASRGSSEQFF. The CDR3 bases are TGTGCCAGCCGGGGTTCAAGCGAGCAGTTCTTC.

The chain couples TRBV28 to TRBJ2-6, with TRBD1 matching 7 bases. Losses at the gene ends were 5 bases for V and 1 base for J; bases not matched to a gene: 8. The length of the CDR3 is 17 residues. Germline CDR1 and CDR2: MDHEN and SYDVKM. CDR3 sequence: CASSELSDRSGANVLTF. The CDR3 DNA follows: TGTGCCAGCAGTGAGTTATCGGACAGGTCTGGGGCCAACGTCCTGACTTTC.

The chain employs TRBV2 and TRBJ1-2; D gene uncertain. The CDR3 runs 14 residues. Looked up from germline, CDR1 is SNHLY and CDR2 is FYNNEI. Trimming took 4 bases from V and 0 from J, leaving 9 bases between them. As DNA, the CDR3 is TGTGCCAGCAGTGGACTCGGATCTAACTATGGCTACACCTTC. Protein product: CASSGLGSNYGYTF. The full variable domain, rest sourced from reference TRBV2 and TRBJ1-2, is EPEVTQTPSHQVTQMGQEVILRCVPISNHLYFYWYRQILGQKVEFLVSFYNNEISEKSEIFDDQFSVERPDGSNFTLKIRSTKLEDSAMYFCASSGLGSNYGYTFGSGTRLTVV.

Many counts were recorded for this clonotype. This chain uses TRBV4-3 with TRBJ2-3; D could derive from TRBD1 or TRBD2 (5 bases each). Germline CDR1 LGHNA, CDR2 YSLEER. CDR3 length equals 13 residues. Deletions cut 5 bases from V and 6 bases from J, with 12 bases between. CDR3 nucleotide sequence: TGCGCCAGCAGCTCCCGGGACGCGGATACGCAGTATTTT. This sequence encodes CASSSRDADTQYF.

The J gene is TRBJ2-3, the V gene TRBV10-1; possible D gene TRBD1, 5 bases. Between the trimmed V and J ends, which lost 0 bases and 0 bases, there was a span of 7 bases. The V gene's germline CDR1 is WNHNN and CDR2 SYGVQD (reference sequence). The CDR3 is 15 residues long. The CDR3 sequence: CASSESGASTDTQYF. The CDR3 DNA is TGCGCCAGCAGTGAGTCAGGGGCGAGCACAGATACGCAGTATTTT.

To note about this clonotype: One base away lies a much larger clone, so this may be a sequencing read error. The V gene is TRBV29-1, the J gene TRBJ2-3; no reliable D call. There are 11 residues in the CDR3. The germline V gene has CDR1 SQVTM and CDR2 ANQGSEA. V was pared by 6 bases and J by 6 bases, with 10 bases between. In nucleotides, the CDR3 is TGCAGCGTCAAACATACGGATACGCAGTATTTT. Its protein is CSVKHTDTQYF.

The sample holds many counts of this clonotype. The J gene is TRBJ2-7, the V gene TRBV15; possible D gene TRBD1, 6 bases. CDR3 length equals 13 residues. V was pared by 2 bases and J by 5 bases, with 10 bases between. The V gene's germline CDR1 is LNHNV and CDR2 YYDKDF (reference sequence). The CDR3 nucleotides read TGTGCCACCAGCAGACGGGACACCAACGAGCAGTACTTC. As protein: CATSRRDTNEQYF.

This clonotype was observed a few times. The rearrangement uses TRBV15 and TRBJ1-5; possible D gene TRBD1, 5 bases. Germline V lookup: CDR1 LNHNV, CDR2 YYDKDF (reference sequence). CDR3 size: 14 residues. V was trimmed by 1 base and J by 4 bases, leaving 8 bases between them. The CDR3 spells CATSRGGANQPQHF. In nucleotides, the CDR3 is TGTGCCACCAGCAGAGGTGGGGCGAATCAGCCCCAGCATTTT. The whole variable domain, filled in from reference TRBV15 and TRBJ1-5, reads DAMVIQNPRYQVTQFGKPVTLSCSQTLNHNVMYWYQQKSSQAPKLLFHYYDKDFNNEADTPDNFQSRRPNTSFCFLDIRSPGLGDTAMYLCATSRGGANQPQHFGDGTRLSIL.

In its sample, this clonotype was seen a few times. CDR3 in DNA: TGTGCCAGCAGTCTCATTGGGACAGGGGTCAACGAGCAGTACTTC. Amino acids: CASSLIGTGVNEQYF. This chain joins TRBV27 and TRBJ2-7; 10 bases are shared with TRBD1. Germline CDR1 MNHEY, CDR2 SMNVEV (reference sequence). The V segment lost 5 bases and the J segment 5 bases; nucleotides outside the gene matches: 9. CDR3 length: 15 amino acids.

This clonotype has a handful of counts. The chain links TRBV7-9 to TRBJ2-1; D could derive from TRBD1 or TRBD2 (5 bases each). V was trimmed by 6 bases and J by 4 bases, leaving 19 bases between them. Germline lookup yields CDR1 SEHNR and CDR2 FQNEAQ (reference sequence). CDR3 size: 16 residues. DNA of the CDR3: TGTGCCAGCAGACTAGACAGTAAACTCCGGTACAATGAGCAGTTCTTC. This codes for CASRLDSKLRYNEQFF.

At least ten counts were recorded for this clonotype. The CDR3 reads CSAKQIQETQYF. In DNA, the CDR3 is TGCAGTGCTAAACAGATTCAAGAGACCCAGTACTTC. The chain joins TRBV20-1 to TRBJ2-5, with unresolved D. The CDR3 has 12 amino acids. V gave up 4 bases and J gave up 2 bases, with 8 bases separating them. In germline, CDR1 is DFQATT, CDR2 SNEGSKA (reference sequence).

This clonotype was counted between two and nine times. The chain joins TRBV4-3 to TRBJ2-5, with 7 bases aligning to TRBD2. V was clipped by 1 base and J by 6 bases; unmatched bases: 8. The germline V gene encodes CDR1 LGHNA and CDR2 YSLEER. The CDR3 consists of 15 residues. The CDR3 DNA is TGCGCCAGCAGCCAAGCCTGGGAGGGACGGAAGACCCAGTACTTC. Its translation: CASSQAWEGRKTQYF.

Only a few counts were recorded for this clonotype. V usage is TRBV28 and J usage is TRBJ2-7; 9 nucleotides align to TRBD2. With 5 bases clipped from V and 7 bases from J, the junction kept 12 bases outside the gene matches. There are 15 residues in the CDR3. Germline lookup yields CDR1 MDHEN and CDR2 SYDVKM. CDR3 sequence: CASSPGIAGAREQYF. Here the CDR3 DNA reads TGTGCCAGCAGTCCCGGGATAGCGGGAGCGAGGGAGCAGTACTTC.

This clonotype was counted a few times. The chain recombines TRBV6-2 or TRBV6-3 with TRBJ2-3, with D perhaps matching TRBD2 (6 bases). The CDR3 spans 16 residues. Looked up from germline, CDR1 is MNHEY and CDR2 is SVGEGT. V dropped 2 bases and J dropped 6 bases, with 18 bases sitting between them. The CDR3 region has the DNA TGTGCCAGCAGTTACCGGGGGAGGTCGGGTAGTGATACGCAGTATTTT. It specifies CASSYRGRSGSDTQYF.

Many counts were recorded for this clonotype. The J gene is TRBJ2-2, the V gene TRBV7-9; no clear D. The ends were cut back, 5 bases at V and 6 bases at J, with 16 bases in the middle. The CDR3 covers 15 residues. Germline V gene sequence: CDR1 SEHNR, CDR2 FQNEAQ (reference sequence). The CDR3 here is CASSRGPVLSGELFF. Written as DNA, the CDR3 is TGTGCCAGCAGCCGAGGACCCGTACTATCCGGGGAGCTGTTTTTT.

The CDR3 region is CSARDSPNYGYTF. CDR3 in DNA: TGCAGTGCTCGGGACAGCCCTAACTATGGCTACACCTTC. The chain recombines TRBV20-1 with TRBJ1-2; 7 bases match TRBD1. Germline V lookup: CDR1 DFQATT, CDR2 SNEGSKA (reference sequence). The trim removed 5 bases at V and 0 bases at J, leaving 3 bases unmatched. CDR3 length equals 13 residues.

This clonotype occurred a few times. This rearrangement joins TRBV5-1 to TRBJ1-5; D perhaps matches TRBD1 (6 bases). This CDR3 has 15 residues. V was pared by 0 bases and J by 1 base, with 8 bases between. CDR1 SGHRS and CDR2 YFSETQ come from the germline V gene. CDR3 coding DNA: TGCGCCAGCAGCTTGGAAGGGGGAAGCAATCAGCCCCAGCATTTT. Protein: CASSLEGGSNQPQHF.

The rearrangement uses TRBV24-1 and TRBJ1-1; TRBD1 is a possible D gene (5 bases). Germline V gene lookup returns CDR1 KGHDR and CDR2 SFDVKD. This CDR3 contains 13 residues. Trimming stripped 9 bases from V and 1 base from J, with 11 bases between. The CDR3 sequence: CATSTGPNTEAFF. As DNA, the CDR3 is TGTGCCACCTCCACAGGCCCGAACACTGAAGCTTTCTTT.

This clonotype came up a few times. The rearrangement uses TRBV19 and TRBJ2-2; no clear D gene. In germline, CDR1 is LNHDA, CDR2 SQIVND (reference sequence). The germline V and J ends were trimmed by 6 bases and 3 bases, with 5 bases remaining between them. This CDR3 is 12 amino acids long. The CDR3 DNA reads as TGTGCCAGTAGACAGTACACCGGGGAGCTGTTTTTT. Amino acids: CASRQYTGELFF.

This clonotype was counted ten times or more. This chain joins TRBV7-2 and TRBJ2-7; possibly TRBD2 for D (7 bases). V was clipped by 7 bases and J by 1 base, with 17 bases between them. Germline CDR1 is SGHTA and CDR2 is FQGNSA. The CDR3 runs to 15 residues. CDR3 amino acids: CASTQGGGLSYEQYF. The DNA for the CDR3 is TGTGCCAGCACCCAAGGGGGGGGCCTGTCCTACGAGCAGTACTTC.

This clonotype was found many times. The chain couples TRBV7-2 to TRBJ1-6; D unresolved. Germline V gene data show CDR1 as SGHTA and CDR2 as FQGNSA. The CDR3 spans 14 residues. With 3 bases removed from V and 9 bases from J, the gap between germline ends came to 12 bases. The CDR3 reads CASSFVGRSSPLHF. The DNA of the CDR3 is TGTGCCAGCAGCTTCGTTGGGCGGAGTTCACCCCTCCACTTT.

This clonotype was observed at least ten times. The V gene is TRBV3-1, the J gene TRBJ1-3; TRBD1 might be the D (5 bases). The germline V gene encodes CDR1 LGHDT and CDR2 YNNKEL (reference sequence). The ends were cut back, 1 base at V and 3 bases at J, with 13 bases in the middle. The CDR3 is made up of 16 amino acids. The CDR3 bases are TGTGCCAGCAGCCAAGGTCCAGGGCTTGGTGGAAACACCATATATTTT. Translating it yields CASSQGPGLGGNTIYF.

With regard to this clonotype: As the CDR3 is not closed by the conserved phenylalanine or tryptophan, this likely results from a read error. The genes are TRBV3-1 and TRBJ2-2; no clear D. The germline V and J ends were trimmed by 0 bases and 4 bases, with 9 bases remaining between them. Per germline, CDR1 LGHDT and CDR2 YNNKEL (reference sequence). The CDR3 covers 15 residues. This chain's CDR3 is CASSQDVLLTGELFS. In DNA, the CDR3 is TGTGCCAGCAGCCAAGATGTTCTACTCACCGGGGAGCTGTTTTCT.

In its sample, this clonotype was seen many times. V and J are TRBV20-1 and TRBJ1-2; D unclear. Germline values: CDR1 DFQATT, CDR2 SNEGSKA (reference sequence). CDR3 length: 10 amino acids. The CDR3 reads CKGLDYGYTF. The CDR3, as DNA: TGCAAAGGACTGGACTATGGCTACACCTTC.